These T cell receptor beta chains were read from a single sample in a study of blood T cell repertoires in COVID-19. The assay was immunoSEQ multiplex PCR, and TCRdb's table has in-frame clones only and misses some. The sample lists about 230,000 clones; roughly 80% were seen once. The sequencing input was peripheral blood. The receptors originated from a woman older than 75 with acute or convalescent COVID-19. Each CDR3 is given without its conserved first and last residue.

V: TRBV4-2
CDR3: ASSQEQGDHNEQF

V: TRBV6-5
CDR3: ASRASNTGELF

V: TRBV27
CDR3: ASSLRPDLAGGHYEQY

V: TRBV30
CDR3: AWSVGGQIYGYT

V: TRBV25-1
CDR3: ASSELQTGRYEQY

V: TRBV5-1
CDR3: ASSEDRPPSGNTIY

V: TRBV6-2/TRBV6-3
CDR3: ASSRNPGLAGISSYNEQF

V: TRBV29-1
CDR3: SAGTGTYEQY

V: TRBV6-6
CDR3: ASSSVTSSGQETQY

V: TRBV24-1
CDR3: ATSRTGYEAF

V: TRBV6-1
CDR3: ASSERLWAGGLKNIQY

V: TRBV5-8
CDR3: ASSLLAGVRNEQY

V: TRBV3-1/TRBV3-2
CDR3: ASSQGNRLLQETQY

V: TRBV7-9
CDR3: ASSSPPRGLVGTDTQY

V: TRBV15
CDR3: ATSRESGTGSILSYEQY

V: TRBV28
CDR3: ASSLWDRGYEQY

V: TRBV30
CDR3: AWAGQGNSPLH

V: TRBV3-1/TRBV3-2
CDR3: ASSQAGSRFGNTIY

V: TRBV18
CDR3: ASSPTTGSYEQY

V: TRBV6-2/TRBV6-3
CDR3: ASSSSGGTYNEQF

V: TRBV5-4
CDR3: ASSLFGGANVLT

V: TRBV19
CDR3: ASTAYKGQGNQPQH

V: TRBV18
CDR3: ASSRAGNSPLH

V: TRBV10-3
CDR3: AISYRDRGQETQY

V: TRBV11-3
CDR3: ASSSDPGKGVEQF

V: TRBV20-1
CDR3: SASDSSSEPGGYT

V: TRBV5-1
CDR3: ASSLAQAGNTEAF

V: TRBV6-5
CDR3: ASSQMVQNYGYT

V: TRBV20-1
CDR3: SASMAARGLTAQY

V: TRBV5-4
CDR3: ASSRDRASGNTIY

V: TRBV19
CDR3: ASSLGQNPYNEQF

V: TRBV29-1
CDR3: SVGDRDAGNTIY

V: TRBV7-9
CDR3: ASSPPQRGNTEAF

V: TRBV15
CDR3: ATSRPAGGMNEQF

V: TRBV6-5
CDR3: ASKYKTGGNTEAF

V: TRBV6-4
CDR3: ASSDARTVSKNIQY

V: TRBV30
CDR3: AWSVLAPLYEQY

V: TRBV3-1/TRBV3-2
CDR3: ASSRTGGKTQY

V: TRBV3-1/TRBV3-2
CDR3: ASSQKGLSGTSGYYEQY

V: TRBV24-1
CDR3: ATSSLAGGYNEQF

V: TRBV14
CDR3: ASSQDAGGYNEQF

V: TRBV11-1
CDR3: ASSLMGGVGETQY

V: TRBV9
CDR3: ASSTRTGGSGNTIY

V: TRBV7-3
CDR3: ASSLTAGGPNEQF

V: TRBV19
CDR3: ASSRQGTSSYNSPLH

V: TRBV14
CDR3: ASSQTGGTEAF

V: TRBV6-4
CDR3: ASSDGRGAGYGYT

V: TRBV5-4
CDR3: ASSLQGEEWGYT

V: TRBV21-1
CDR3: ASYPRRTAFSGSKRTGELF

V: TRBV6-1
CDR3: ASSEVYGQGGNTIY

V: TRBV9
CDR3: ASSGGQGGYNEQF

V: TRBV7-3
CDR3: ASSPAGTGRNEQY

V: TRBV24-1
CDR3: ATSDSAKRVDTQY

V: TRBV4-1
CDR3: ASSYVGTGPGNTIY

V: TRBV6-6
CDR3: ASSYSGRVSNQPQH

V: TRBV21-1
CDR3: ASALRDRVALKYGEPDQPQH

V: TRBV25-1
CDR3: ASSEQGFWGYT

V: TRBV3-1/TRBV3-2
CDR3: ASSQEFTGSSYNSPLH

V: TRBV5-1
CDR3: ASSSSGDSYNEQF

V: TRBV5-4
CDR3: ASSLGTPSGNTIY